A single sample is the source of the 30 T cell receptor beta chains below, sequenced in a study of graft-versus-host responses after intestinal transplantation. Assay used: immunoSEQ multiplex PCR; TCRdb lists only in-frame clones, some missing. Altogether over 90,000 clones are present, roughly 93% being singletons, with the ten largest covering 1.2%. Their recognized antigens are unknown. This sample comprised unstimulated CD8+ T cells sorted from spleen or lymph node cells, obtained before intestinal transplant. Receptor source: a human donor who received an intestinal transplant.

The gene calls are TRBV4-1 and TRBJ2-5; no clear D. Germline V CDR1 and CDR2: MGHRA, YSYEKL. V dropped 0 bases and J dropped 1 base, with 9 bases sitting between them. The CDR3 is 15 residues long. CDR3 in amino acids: CASSQDAYPQETQYF. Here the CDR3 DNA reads TGCGCCAGCAGCCAAGACGCGTACCCCCAAGAGACCCAGTACTTC.

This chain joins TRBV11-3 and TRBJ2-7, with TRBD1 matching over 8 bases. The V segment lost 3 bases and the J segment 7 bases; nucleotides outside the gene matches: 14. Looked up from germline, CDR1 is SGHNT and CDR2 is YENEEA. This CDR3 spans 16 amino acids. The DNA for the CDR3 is TGTGCCAGCAGCTTGCTCGGACAGGGACTCTTTCGTGAGCAGTACTTC. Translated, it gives CASSLLGQGLFREQYF.

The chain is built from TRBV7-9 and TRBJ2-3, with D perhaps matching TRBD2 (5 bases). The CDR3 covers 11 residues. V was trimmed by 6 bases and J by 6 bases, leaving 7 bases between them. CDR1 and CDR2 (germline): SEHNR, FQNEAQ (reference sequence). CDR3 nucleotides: TGTGCCAGCAGAGGCGGGGATACGCAGTATTTT. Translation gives CASRGGDTQYF.

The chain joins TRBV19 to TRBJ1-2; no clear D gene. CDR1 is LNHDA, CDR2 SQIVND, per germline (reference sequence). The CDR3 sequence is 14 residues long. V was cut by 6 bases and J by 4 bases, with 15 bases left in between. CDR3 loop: CASSLNTEVYGYTF. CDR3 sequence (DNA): TGTGCCAGTAGCCTAAATACGGAGGTCTATGGCTACACCTTC.

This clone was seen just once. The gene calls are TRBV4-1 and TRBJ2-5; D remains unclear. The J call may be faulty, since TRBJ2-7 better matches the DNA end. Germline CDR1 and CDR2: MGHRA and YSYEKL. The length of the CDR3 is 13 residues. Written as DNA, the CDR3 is TGCGCCAGCAGCCAAGATGTGAGCCTCGAGCAGTACTTC. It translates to CASSQDVSLEQYF.

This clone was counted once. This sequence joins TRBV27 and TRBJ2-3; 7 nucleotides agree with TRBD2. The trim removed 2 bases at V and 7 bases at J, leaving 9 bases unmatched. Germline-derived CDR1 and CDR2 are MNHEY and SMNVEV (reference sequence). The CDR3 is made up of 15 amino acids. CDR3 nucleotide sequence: TGTGCCAGCAGTTTAGAAGACAGCGGGGCGAATACGCAGTATTTT. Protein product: CASSLEDSGANTQYF.

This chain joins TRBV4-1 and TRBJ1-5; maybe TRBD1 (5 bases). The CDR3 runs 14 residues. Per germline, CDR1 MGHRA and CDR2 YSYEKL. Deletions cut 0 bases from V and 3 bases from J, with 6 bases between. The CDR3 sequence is CASSQDRVNQPQHF. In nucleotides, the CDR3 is TGCGCCAGCAGCCAAGACAGGGTCAATCAGCCCCAGCATTTT.

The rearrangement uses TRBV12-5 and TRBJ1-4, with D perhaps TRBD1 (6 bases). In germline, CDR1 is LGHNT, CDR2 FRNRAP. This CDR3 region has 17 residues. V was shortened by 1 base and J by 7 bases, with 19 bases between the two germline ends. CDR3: CASGLDLRQGRVEKLFF. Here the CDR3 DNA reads TGTGCTAGTGGTTTGGACCTCAGGCAGGGGAGGGTTGAAAAACTGTTTTTT.

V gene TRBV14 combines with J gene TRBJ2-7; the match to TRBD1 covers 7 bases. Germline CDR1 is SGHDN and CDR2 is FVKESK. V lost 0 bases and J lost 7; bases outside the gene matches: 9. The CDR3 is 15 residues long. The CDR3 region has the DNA TGTGCCAGCAGCCAAGATCTCGACAGGGTTTGGGAGCAGTACTTC. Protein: CASSQDLDRVWEQYF.

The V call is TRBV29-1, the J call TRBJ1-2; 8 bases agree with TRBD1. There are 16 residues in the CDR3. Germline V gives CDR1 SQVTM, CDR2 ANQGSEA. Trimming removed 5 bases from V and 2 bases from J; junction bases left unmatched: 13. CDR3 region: CSVYRQGNTGNYGYTF. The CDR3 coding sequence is TGCAGCGTTTACCGACAGGGGAACACTGGGAACTATGGCTACACCTTC.

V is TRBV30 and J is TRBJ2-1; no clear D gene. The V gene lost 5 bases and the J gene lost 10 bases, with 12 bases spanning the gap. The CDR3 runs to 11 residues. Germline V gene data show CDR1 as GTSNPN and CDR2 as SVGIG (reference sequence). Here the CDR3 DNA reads TGTGCCTGGGGAGACCAATGGGAGCAGTTCTTC. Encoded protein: CAWGDQWEQFF.

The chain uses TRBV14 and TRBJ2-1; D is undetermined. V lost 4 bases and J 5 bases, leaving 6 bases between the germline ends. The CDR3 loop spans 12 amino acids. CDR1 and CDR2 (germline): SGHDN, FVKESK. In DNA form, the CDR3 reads TGTGCCAGCAGCCGGCTCAACAATGAGCAGTTCTTC. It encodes CASSRLNNEQFF. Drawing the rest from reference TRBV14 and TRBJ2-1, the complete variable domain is EAGVTQFPSHSVIEKGQTVTLRCDPISGHDNLYWYRRVMGKEIKFLLHFVKESKQDESGMPNNRFLAERTGGTYSTLKVQPAELEDSGVYFCASSRLNNEQFFGPGTRLTVL.

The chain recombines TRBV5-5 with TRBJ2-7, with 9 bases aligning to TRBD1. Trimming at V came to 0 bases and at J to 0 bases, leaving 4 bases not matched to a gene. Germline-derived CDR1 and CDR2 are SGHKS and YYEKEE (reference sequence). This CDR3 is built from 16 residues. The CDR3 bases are TGTGCCAGCAGCTTGGAACGGACAGGGGCCTCCTACGAGCAGTACTTC. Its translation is CASSLERTGASYEQYF. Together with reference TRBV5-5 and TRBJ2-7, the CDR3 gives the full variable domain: DAGVTQSPTHLIKTRGQQVTLRCSPISGHKSVSWYQQVLGQGPQFIFQYYEKEERGRGNFPDRFSARQFPNYSSELNVNALLLGDSALYLCASSLERTGASYEQYFGPGTRLTVT.

In DNA, the CDR3 is TGTGCCAGCAGTCTAGGGACTAGCGGTAACAATGAGCAGTTCTTC. Translated: CASSLGTSGNNEQFF. The V and J genes are TRBV27 and TRBJ2-1, with 11 bases aligning to TRBD2. In germline, CDR1 is MNHEY, CDR2 SMNVEV (reference sequence). V lost 5 bases to trimming and J lost 5 bases; unmatched junction nucleotides: 5. The CDR3 is 15 residues long.

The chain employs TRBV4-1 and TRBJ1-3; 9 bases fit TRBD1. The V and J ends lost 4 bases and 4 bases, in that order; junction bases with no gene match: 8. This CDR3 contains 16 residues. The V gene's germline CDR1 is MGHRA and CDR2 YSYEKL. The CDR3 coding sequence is TGCGCCAGCAGCCCCGGAGGGACAGGGCCCGGAAACACCATATATTTT. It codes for CASSPGGTGPGNTIYF.

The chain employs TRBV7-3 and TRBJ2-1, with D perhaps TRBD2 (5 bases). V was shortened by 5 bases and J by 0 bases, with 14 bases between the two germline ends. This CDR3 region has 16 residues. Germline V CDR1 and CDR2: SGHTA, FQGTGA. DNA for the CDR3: TGTGCCAGCAGCCTATCAGCGGTCCCCTCCTACAATGAGCAGTTCTTC. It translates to CASSLSAVPSYNEQFF.

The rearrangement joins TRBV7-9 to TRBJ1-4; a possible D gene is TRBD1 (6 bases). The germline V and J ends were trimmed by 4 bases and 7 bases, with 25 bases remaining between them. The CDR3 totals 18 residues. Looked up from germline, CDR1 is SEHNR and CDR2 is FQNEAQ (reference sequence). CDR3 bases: TGTGCCAGCAGCTCTCATAACACGGCGACAGGCAATACTGAAAAACTGTTTTTT. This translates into CASSSHNTATGNTEKLFF.

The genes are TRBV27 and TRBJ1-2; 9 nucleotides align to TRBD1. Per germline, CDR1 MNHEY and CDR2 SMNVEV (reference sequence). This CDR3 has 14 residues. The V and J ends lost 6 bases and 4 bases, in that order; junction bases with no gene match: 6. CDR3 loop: CASSPTGGIYGYTF. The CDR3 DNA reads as TGTGCCAGCAGCCCGACAGGGGGAATCTATGGCTACACCTTC.

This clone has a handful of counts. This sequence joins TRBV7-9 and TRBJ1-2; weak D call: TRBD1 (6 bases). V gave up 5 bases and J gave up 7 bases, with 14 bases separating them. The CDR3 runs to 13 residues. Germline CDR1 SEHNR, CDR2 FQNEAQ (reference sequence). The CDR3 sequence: CASSPPGGLGYTF. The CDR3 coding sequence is TGTGCCAGCAGCCCTCCGGGGGGGCTTGGCTACACCTTC. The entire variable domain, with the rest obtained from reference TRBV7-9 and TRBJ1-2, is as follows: DTGVSQNPRHKITKRGQNVTFRCDPISEHNRLYWYRQTLGQGPEFLTYFQNEAQLEKSRLLSDRFSAERPKGSFSTLEIQRTEQGDSAMYLCASSPPGGLGYTFGSGTRLTVV.

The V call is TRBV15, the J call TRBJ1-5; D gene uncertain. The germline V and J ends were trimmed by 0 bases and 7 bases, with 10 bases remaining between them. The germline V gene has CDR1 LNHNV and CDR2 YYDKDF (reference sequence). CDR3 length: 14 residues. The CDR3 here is CATSRDHGRQPQHF. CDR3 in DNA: TGTGCCACCAGCAGAGATCATGGGAGACAGCCCCAGCATTTT.

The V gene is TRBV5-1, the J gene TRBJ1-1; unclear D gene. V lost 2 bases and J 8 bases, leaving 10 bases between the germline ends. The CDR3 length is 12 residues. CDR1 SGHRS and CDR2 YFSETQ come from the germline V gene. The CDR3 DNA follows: TGCGCCAGCAGCTTACCAGGCATCGAAGCTTTCTTT. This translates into CASSLPGIEAFF. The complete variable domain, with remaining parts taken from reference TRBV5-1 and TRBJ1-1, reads KAGVTQTPRYLIKTRGQQVTLSCSPISGHRSVSWYQQTPGQGLQFLFEYFSETQRNKGNFPGRFSGRQFSNSRSEMNVSTLELGDSALYLCASSLPGIEAFFGQGTRLTVV.

Here the CDR3 reads CASSGSGQGASLYYEQYF. The CDR3 DNA sequence: TGTGCCAGCAGTGGGTCTGGACAGGGAGCCTCACTATACTACGAGCAGTACTTC. The rearrangement uses TRBV6-1 and TRBJ2-7, with 8 bases that match TRBD1. CDR3 length: 18 residues. After removal of 4 bases from V and 3 bases from J, the junction contained 17 bases not matched to a gene. Germline V gene sequence: CDR1 MNHNS, CDR2 SASEGT.

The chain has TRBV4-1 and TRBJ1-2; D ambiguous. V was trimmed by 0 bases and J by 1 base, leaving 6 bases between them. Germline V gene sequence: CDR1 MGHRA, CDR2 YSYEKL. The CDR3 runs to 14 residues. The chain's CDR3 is CASSQDRDNYGYTF. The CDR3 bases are TGCGCCAGCAGCCAAGATAGAGATAACTATGGCTACACCTTC.

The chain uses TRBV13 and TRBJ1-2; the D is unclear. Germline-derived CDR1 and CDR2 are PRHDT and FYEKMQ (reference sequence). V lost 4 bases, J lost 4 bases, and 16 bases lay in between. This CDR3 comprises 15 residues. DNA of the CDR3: TGTGCCAGCAGCTCCAATAGAGCGACACTCTATGGCTACACCTTC. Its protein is CASSSNRATLYGYTF.

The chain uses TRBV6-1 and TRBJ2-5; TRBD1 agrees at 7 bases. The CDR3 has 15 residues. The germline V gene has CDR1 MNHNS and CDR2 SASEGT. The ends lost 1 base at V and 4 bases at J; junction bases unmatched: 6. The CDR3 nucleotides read TGTGCCAGCAGTGAAGGGATGAGGGGGCTAGAGACCCAGTACTTC. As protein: CASSEGMRGLETQYF.

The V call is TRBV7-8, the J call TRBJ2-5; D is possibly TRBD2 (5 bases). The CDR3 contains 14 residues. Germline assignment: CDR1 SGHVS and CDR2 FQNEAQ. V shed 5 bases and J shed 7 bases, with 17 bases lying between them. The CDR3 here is CASSPRAGMGTQYF. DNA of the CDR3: TGTGCCAGCAGCCCTAGGGCGGGCATGGGGACCCAGTACTTC.

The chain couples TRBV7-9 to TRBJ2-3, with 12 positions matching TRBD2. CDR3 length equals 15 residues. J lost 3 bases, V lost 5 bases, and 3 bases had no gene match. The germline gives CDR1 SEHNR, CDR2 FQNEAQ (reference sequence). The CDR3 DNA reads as TGTGCCAGCAGCATCACTAGCGGGGGGACAGATACGCAGTATTTT. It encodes CASSITSGGTDTQYF.

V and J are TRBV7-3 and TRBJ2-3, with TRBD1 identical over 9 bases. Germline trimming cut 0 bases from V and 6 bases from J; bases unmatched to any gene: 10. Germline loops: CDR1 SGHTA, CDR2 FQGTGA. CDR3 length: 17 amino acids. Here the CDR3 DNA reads TGTGCCAGCAGCTTAACCGGACAGGGGAACGCTCGGGATACGCAGTATTTT. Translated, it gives CASSLTGQGNARDTQYF.

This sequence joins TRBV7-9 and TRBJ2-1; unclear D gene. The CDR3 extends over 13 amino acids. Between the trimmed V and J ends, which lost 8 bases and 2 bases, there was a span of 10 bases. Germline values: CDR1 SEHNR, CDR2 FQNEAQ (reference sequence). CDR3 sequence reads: CASSSVPYNEQFF. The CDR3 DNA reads TGTGCCAGCTCTTCAGTACCCTACAATGAGCAGTTCTTC.

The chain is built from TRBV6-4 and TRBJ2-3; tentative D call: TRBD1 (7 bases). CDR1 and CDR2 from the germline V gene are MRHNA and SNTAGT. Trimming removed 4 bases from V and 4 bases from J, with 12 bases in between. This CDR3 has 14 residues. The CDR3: CASSVQGGSDTQYF. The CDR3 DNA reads TGTGCCAGCAGTGTGCAGGGGGGTTCAGATACGCAGTATTTT.